The clone carrying this T cell receptor (beta chain) was found a few times. The antigen remains undetermined. Germline assignment: CDR1 SGHTA and CDR2 FQGNSA. The CDR3 spans 18 residues. The J segment lost 0 bases and the V segment lost 5 bases, leaving 8 bases of the junction unmatched. Included in the TCR beta cDNA libraries were unique molecular identifiers. Using its own MiXCR run on the PCR reads, TCRdb lists one record per CDR3 protein. The table includes fewer than 850,000 distinct CDR3 sequences, approximately 30% detected once. This entry is derived from a study of post-analysis software for immune sequencing data. Findings and caveats of the study: The normalized Chao1 diversity of multiple sclerosis patients was significantly lower than that of controls. Patients carried a few TRBV segments more frequently than controls did, and TRBV5-6, TRBV5-1 and TRBV20-1 were among them. Samples from a shared batch, those prepared together, strongly co-clustered by F measure.

The sample comprised blood. This TCR was sampled from a girl aged 5-17 years with multiple sclerosis. The rearrangement links TRBV7-2 to TRBJ2-6; 9 bases align to TRBD1. In nucleotides, the CDR3 is TGTGCCAGCAGCCCTTGGACAGGGGCCAGCTCTGGGGCCAACGTCCTGACTTTC. It codes for CASSPWTGASSGANVLTF.